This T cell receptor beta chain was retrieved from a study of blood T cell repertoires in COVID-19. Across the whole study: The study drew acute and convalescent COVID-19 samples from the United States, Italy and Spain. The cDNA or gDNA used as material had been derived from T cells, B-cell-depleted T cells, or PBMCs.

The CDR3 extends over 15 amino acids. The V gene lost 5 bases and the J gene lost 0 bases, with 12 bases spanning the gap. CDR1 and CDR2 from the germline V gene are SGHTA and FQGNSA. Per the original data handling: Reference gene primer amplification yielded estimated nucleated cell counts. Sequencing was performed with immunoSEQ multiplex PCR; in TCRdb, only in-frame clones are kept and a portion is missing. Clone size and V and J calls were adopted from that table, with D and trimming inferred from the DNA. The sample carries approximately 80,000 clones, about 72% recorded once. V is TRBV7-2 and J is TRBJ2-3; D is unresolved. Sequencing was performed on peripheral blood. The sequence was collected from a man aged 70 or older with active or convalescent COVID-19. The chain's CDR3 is CASSLSYLSTDTQYF. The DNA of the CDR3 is TGTGCCAGCAGCCTAAGCTACTTAAGCACAGATACGCAGTATTTT.